This record covers a single TCR beta chain. These data are taken from a study of blood T cell repertoires in COVID-19. Clones were read by immunoSEQ multiplex PCR, and TCRdb kept only the in-frame ones, dropping some. The data hold a few hundred thousand clones, with about 79% observed a single time. CDR3 length equals 14 residues. Trimming took 5 bases from V and 7 from J, leaving 17 bases between them. Per germline, CDR1 SEHNR and CDR2 FQNEAQ (reference sequence). Sequencing was carried out using peripheral blood. The V gene is TRBV7-9, the J gene TRBJ1-1, with D perhaps matching TRBD1 (5 bases). The source is a woman between 40 and 55 years old who had recovered from COVID-19. The CDR3 DNA is TGTGCCAGCAGCATGCGGCCAGGGACTGGTGAAGCTTTCTTT. This encodes CASSMRPGTGEAFF.